This T cell receptor (beta chain) was retrieved from a study of control samples from healthy donors and cancer patients. V was pared by 3 bases and J by 3 bases, with 2 bases of the junction left unmatched. Germline CDR1 reads KGHDR; CDR2 reads SFDVKD. The CDR3 has 16 residues. Assay: immunoSEQ multiplex PCR; the TCRdb copy retains only in-frame clones and omits some. Of about 100,000 clones listed, roughly 89% are singletons. Sequencing was done on a sample of blood. The sequence came from a young man in good health. The chain employs TRBV24-1 and TRBJ2-3, with 13 bases that match TRBD2. The CDR3 spells CATSDRTSGSTDTQYF. In nucleotides, the CDR3 is TGTGCCACCAGTGATAGGACTAGCGGGAGTACAGATACGCAGTATTTT.